The sequence of this T cell receptor (beta chain) was determined in a study of neurological immune-mediated disorders. In TCRdb, the 5' RACE reads were re-called with MiXCR into one record per CDR3 protein. The data contain about 54,000 distinct CDR3 sequences, under 5% of them seen just once; the ten biggest clones take up approximately 1.8%. Sorted libraries were made with around 1 million CD4+ or CD8+ T cells. CDR1 is SEHNR, CDR2 FQNEAQ, per germline (reference sequence). This CDR3 region has 14 residues. V was pared by 5 bases and J by 8 bases, with 18 bases between. Whole-study results and caveats: The multiple sclerosis repertoire cluster was not associated with any clinical or MRI feature, with the authors stating that larger cohorts are needed.

This clonotype came up many times. What it binds is unknown. The J gene is TRBJ1-2, the V gene TRBV7-9; the D is unclear. The receptor's source is a woman in her thirties or forties with multiple sclerosis. The specimen was CD4+ T cells from blood. The CDR3 spells CASSQPGQLRGYTF. The DNA for the CDR3 is TGTGCCAGCAGCCAACCCGGGCAGTTGAGGGGCTACACCTTC.